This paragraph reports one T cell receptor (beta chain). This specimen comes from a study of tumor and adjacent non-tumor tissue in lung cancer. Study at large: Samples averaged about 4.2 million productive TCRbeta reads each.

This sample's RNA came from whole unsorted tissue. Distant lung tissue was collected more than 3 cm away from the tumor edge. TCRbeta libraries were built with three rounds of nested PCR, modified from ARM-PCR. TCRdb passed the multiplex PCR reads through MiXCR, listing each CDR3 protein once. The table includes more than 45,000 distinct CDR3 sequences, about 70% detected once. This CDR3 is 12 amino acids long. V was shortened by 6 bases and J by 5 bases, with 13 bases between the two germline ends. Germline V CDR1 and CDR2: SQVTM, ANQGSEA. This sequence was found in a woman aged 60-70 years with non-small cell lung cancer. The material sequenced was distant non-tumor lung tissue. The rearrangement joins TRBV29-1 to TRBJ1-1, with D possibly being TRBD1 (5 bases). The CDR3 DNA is TGCAGCGTCAGGGACGGGGATACTGAAGCTTTCTTT. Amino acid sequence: CSVRDGDTEAFF.